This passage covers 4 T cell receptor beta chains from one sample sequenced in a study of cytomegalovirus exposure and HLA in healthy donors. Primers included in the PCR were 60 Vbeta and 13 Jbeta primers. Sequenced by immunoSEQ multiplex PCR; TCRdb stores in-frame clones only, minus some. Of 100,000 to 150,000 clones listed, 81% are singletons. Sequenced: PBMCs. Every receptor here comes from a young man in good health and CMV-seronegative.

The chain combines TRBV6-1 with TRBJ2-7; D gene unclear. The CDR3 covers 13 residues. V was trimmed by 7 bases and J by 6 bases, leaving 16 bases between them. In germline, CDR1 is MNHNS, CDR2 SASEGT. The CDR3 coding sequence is TGTGCCAGCACTGTTGGCCCAGTCTCCGAGCAGTACTTC. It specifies CASTVGPVSEQYF.

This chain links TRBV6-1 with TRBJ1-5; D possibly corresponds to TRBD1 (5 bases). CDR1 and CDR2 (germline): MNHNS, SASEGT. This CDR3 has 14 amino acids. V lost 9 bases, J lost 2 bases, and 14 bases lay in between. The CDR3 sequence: CASKGGGGNQPQHF. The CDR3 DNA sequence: TGTGCCAGTAAAGGCGGGGGTGGCAATCAGCCCCAGCATTTT.

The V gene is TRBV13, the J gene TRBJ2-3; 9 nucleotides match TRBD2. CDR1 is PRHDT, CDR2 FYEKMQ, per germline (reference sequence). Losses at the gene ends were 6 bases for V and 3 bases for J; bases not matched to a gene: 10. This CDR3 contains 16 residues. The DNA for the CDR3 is TGTGCCAGCAGTATAGCGACGCTAGCGGGGACAGATACGCAGTATTTT. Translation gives CASSIATLAGTDTQYF.

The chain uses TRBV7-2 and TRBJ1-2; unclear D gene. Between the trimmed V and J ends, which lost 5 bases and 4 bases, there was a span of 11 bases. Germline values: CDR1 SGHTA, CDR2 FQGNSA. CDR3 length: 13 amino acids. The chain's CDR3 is CASSPPTGYGYTF. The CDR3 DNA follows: TGTGCCAGCAGCCCCCCCACTGGCTATGGCTACACCTTC.